This paragraph covers one T cell receptor (beta chain) sequence. Its antigen is undetermined. This specimen belongs to a study of response to subunit inactivated influenza vaccine. Notes on the study in general: Each seasonal influenza vaccination, the authors suggested, recruits few new T cells.

TCRdb reprocessed the RT-PCR reads via MiXCR and lists one record per CDR3 protein. This sample has 750,000 to 850,000 distinct CDR3 sequences, with about 18% found just once. The origin of this receptor is a man aged 45-65 years who received an inactivated influenza vaccine. Sequences were derived from PBMCs from blood, sampled 5 to 6 days after vaccination.

DNA of the CDR3: TGCAGTGCTAGAGATCGGGACAAAGAGACCCAGTACTTC. It is translated as CSARDRDKETQYF. This rearrangement joins TRBV20-1 to TRBJ2-5; the D gene is possibly TRBD1 (6 bases). The CDR3 is made up of 13 amino acids. V lost 0 bases to trimming and J lost 3 bases, with 8 bases between them. Per germline, CDR1 DFQATT and CDR2 SNEGSKA (reference sequence).